A selection of T cell receptor beta chains follows, all from one sample in a study of regulatory dendritic cells for organ transplantation. Sequencing used immunoSEQ multiplex PCR; TCRdb keeps in-frame clones, though not all of them. The sample contains some 29,000 clones, roughly 80% of which appear only once. Sequenced material: naive CD4+ T cells from blood. Receptor source: a human donor in good health. Each CDR3 is given with its conserved first and last residue. D genes are given only for firm matches. Clone size appears in some rows only: once, few, many, or a class for an expanded clone.

v_call	j_call	clone_size	d_call	cdr3_nt	cdr3_aa
TRBV7-9	TRBJ2-7	.	TRBD1	TGTGCCAGCAGCTTAGACGGACAGGCTTGGTACGAGCAGTACTTC	CASSLDGQAWYEQYF
TRBV9	TRBJ1-3	.	.	TGTGCCAGCAGCGTAGTCAGTAACGGAAACACCATATATTTT	CASSVVSNGNTIYF
TRBV19	TRBJ1-2	.	TRBD1	TGTGCCAGTAGTATGTCAGGGGGCGATCTGATCTATGGCTACACCTTC	CASSMSGGDLIYGYTF
TRBV5-1	TRBJ1-6	.	TRBD1	TGTGCCAGCAGCTTAGGGGGCGAATCACCCCTCCACTTT	CASSLGGESPLHF
TRBV9	TRBJ2-7	.	TRBD1	TGTGCCAGCAGCTCCCGGACAGGGACTCCCAACTTACCCTACGAGCAGTACTTC	CASSSRTGTPNLPYEQYF
TRBV14	TRBJ2-3	.	.	TGTGCCAGCAGCCAAGATGAATGGGCCGCAGATACGCAGTATTTT	CASSQDEWAADTQYF
TRBV5-8	TRBJ2-2	.	TRBD2	TGTGCCAGCCGGGGGGGACTACCCACCGGGGAGCTGTTTTTT	CASRGGLPTGELFF
TRBV14	TRBJ2-3	.	.	TGTGCCAGCAGCCAAGATCGGTCAGGGGCTCTCCGAGATACGCAGTATTTT	CASSQDRSGALRDTQYF
TRBV7-2	TRBJ2-7	.	TRBD2	TGTGCCAGCAGCTTAGGTGGCGGGGGGGCCTACGAGCAGTACTTC	CASSLGGGGAYEQYF
TRBV7-2	TRBJ2-1	.	.	TGTGCCAGCAGCTTGGGGCAGGGGTCCATCAATGAGCAGTTCTTC	CASSLGQGSINEQFF
TRBV7-2	TRBJ2-5	.	TRBD2	TGTGCCAGCAGCCCTACCCGACTAGCGGGGCAAGAGACCCAGTACTTC	CASSPTRLAGQETQYF
TRBV5-4	TRBJ1-6	few	.	TGTGCCAGCAGCTTTCGGAGCTCCTATAATTCACCCCTCCACTTT	CASSFRSSYNSPLHF
TRBV18	TRBJ2-5	few	.	TGTGCCAGCTCACCCGGACAGCAAGAGACCCAGTACTTC	CASSPGQQETQYF
TRBV6-5	TRBJ2-3	.	.	TGTGCCAGCAGTTACGGCAGTGCCTCTCATACGCAGTATTTT	CASSYGSASHTQYF
TRBV9	TRBJ2-2	.	TRBD2	TGTGCCAGCAGCGCCGCCCTAGAGCGGGGGGGTCGGGTCAACACCGGGGAGCTGTTTTTT	CASSAALERGGRVNTGELFF
TRBV29-1	TRBJ1-2	.	TRBD1	TGCAGCGTTTCACAGGGGATAGGTGGCTACACCTTC	CSVSQGIGGYTF
TRBV18	TRBJ2-1	.	TRBD1	TGTGCCAGCTCATCCCGGGACAGGGTCGCCTACAATGAGCAGTTCTTC	CASSSRDRVAYNEQFF
TRBV27	TRBJ1-1	.	.	TGTGCCAGCACAAAAAGAGGGTTGTACACTGAAGCTTTCTTT	CASTKRGLYTEAFF
TRBV10-3	TRBJ2-1	.	.	TGTGCCATCCGGGACGGGGGTTTGGATGAGCAGTTCTTC	CAIRDGGLDEQFF
TRBV11-2	TRBJ2-7	.	.	TGTGCCAGCAGCTTATATCAGGGGTCGTACGAGCAGTGCTTC	CASSLYQGSYEQCF
TRBV7-2	TRBJ2-7	once	TRBD2	TGTGCCAGCAGCTTAGGGCCTAGCGGGGGGTCCCACGAGCAGTACTTC	CASSLGPSGGSHEQYF
TRBV5-1	TRBJ2-5	once	TRBD2	TGCGCCAGCAGCGTAGCTAGCGGGGTGGGCCAAGAGACCCAGTACTTC	CASSVASGVGQETQYF
TRBV7-3	TRBJ2-1	.	TRBD2	TGTGCCAGCAGCCGTTCAGGGACTAGCCCCAATGAGCAGTTCTTC	CASSRSGTSPNEQFF
TRBV28	TRBJ2-6	once	TRBD1	TGTGCCAGCACCTCGGGGGGACAGGGAGGCAACGTCCTGACTTTC	CASTSGGQGGNVLTF
TRBV5-4	TRBJ2-7	few	TRBD1	TGTGCCAGCAGCCGGGACAGGAGGAACGAGCAGTACTTC	CASSRDRRNEQYF
TRBV9	TRBJ2-3	.	TRBD1	TGTGCCAGCAGCCTACGGACAGGGGCGCAGTATTTT	CASSLRTGAQYF
TRBV5-1	TRBJ2-5	.	.	TGCGCCAGCAGCCCTGGCGGGGAAGAGGAGACCCAGTACTTC	CASSPGGEEETQYF
TRBV4-3	TRBJ1-3	.	TRBD1	TGCGCCAGCAGCCAAGATTATGGACAGGGTGGAAACACCATATATTTT	CASSQDYGQGGNTIYF
TRBV7-2	TRBJ1-5	once	.	TGTGCCAGCAGCCCCTGGAGCAACCAGCCCCAGCATTTT	CASSPWSNQPQHF
TRBV1	TRBJ1-3	.	.	TGCACCAGCAGCCAAAGGGGCAGGGGAGGAAACACCATATATTTT	CTSSQRGRGGNTIYF
TRBV19	TRBJ1-5	.	.	TGTGCCAGTAGTATTAGGACATGGGGCAATCAGCCCCAGCATTTT	CASSIRTWGNQPQHF
TRBV15	TRBJ2-3	.	.	TGTGCCACCAGCAGAAGCAGGGCGGAGGCAGGGGGCACAGATACGCAGTATTTT	CATSRSRAEAGGTDTQYF
TRBV5-4	TRBJ2-7	.	.	TGTGCCAGCAGCTTGGACTCCGGGAAGTCTTTCTACGAGCAGTACTTC	CASSLDSGKSFYEQYF
TRBV7-2	TRBJ2-5	.	.	TGTGCCAGCAGTTCCTATAAGCCCTCCCAAGAGACCCAGTACTTC	CASSSYKPSQETQYF
TRBV6-5	TRBJ2-7	.	.	TGTGCCAGCAGTTACTCGGTTTCTGGGGCTTCCTACGAGCAGTACTTC	CASSYSVSGASYEQYF
TRBV5-5	TRBJ2-2	.	.	TGTGCCAGCAGCTTGGTAGGACTTCCCCTAAACGGGGAGCTGTTTTTT	CASSLVGLPLNGELFF
TRBV7-2	TRBJ2-1	once	TRBD2	TGTGCCAGCAGCTTACAGCGGGGGGATGAGCAGTTCTTC	CASSLQRGDEQFF
TRBV11-3	TRBJ1-1	.	.	TGTGCCAGCAGCTTAGCTTTACCCAGCACTGAAGCTTTCTTT	CASSLALPSTEAFF
TRBV15	TRBJ2-1	.	.	TGTGCCACCAGCAGTAGGGGAAACCTCTACAATGAGCAGTTCTTC	CATSSRGNLYNEQFF
TRBV11-2	TRBJ2-1	.	TRBD1	TGTGCCAGCAGCCCTCGGGACAGGGTCATCAATGAGCAGTTCTTC	CASSPRDRVINEQFF
TRBV5-8	TRBJ1-5	.	.	TGTGCCAGCAGCTTGGGGACAGTTAGCAATCAGCCCCAGCATTTT	CASSLGTVSNQPQHF
TRBV11-3	TRBJ1-3	.	.	TGTGCCAGCAGCTCGTATCAACAACTACCCTCTGGAAACACCATATATTTT	CASSSYQQLPSGNTIYF
TRBV10-3	TRBJ1-2	once	TRBD1	TGTGCCGTTAAGGGTGCCCCGGGACAGGGGGACTATGGCTACACCTTC	CAVKGAPGQGDYGYTF
TRBV7-8	TRBJ2-3	.	.	TGTGCCAGCAGCAGGGGGTTGGACACCTTAAACACAGATACGCAGTATTTT	CASSRGLDTLNTDTQYF
TRBV21-1	TRBJ2-5	.	.	TGTGCCAGCAGCCACTCCATTAGACAGAAGGTTGTGGCAGAGACCCAGTACTTC	CASSHSIRQKVVAETQYF
TRBV18	TRBJ1-1	.	TRBD1	TGTGCCAGCTCCCGGGGGACAGGGGACACTGAAGCTTTCTTT	CASSRGTGDTEAFF
TRBV5-1	TRBJ2-6	.	TRBD1	TGCGCCAGCAGCTTCTCGACAGGGACCTCCTCTGGGGCCAACGTCCTGACTTTC	CASSFSTGTSSGANVLTF
TRBV10-1	TRBJ2-7	few	.	TGCGCCAGCAGTGACAGCTACGAGCAGTACTTC	CASSDSYEQYF